This T cell receptor (beta chain) was captured by sequencing in a study of T-cell memory formation after mild COVID-19. Overall study: Clusters were largely donor specific.

Comments on this clonotype: Its antigen remains unidentified.

TCRdb fed the 5' RACE reads into MiXCR, producing one record per CDR3 protein. The sample records some 100,000 distinct CDR3 sequences, 11% being singletons. After removal of 3 bases from V and 8 bases from J, the junction contained 16 bases not matched to a gene. Germline values: CDR1 SGDLS, CDR2 YYNGEE. This CDR3 is built from 16 residues. Study-level results: Pre-infection memory showed some responding clones, and this suggested that cross-reactive memory joined. The authors left the SARS-CoV-2 specificity of second-wave clones peaking on day 37 unconfirmed. Among clones contracting day 15 to 85, CD4/CD8 was balanced, whereas later expanders leaned CD4+.

The specimen sequenced was PBMCs or a T cell subset sorted from them (not recorded which). This sequence joins TRBV9 and TRBJ1-2, with 7 bases lining up with TRBD1. This clonotype was sampled from a young man who had mild COVID-19 (a few samples of this study predate the infection). Cell type and time point are not known. The CDR3, as DNA: TGTGCCAGCAGCGCTCAAGGGGGCTTACCGCTCCGCGGCTACACCTTC. This sequence encodes CASSAQGGLPLRGYTF.